This TCR beta chain was identified during a study of cytomegalovirus exposure and HLA in healthy donors. To note about this clone: Its antigen remains unidentified.

Study conclusions and caveats: Indistinguishable V segments such as TRBV6-2 and TRBV6-3 were excluded. Only CMV serostatus was available as immune exposure information. A few CMV-associated chains proved CMV antigen-specific in vitro. The authors later found HLA-associated TCR beta chains more clonally expanded than equally common others.

The primer mix had 60 Vbeta and 13 Jbeta primers. Sequencing was performed with immunoSEQ multiplex PCR; in TCRdb, only in-frame clones are kept and a portion is missing. The data contain more than 90,000 clones, just under 80% of them singletons. This CDR3 region has 18 residues. The ends lost 0 bases at V and 7 bases at J; junction bases unmatched: 12. Germline V lookup: CDR1 LNHDA, CDR2 SQIVND (reference sequence). The sequenced sample consisted of PBMCs. The clonotype was recovered from a woman between 40 and 55 years old in good health and CMV-seropositive. This chain uses TRBV19 with TRBJ1-5; 10 nucleotides align to TRBD1. The CDR3 region has the DNA TGTGCCAGTAGTATAGATCATCAGGGACAGGGGCTCCGACAGCCCCAGCATTTT. It translates to CASSIDHQGQGLRQPQHF.